These 4 T cell receptor beta chains were sequenced from one sample in a study of blood T cell repertoires in COVID-19. The repertoire was sequenced with immunoSEQ multiplex PCR; TCRdb's copy has only in-frame clones and lacks some. The sample has approximately 90,000 clones, 80% seen once. Sequenced input: peripheral blood. These receptor sequences come from a woman older than 75 with acute or convalescent COVID-19.

The chain is built from TRBV5-1 and TRBJ1-6, with a weak D call TRBD1 (6 bases). The V end lost 0 bases, the J end lost 6 bases, and 10 bases lay between the germline ends. Germline CDR1 SGHRS, CDR2 YFSETQ. The CDR3 sequence is 15 residues long. The CDR3 sequence: CASSLVGGFNSPLHF. DNA for the CDR3: TGCGCCAGCAGCTTGGTAGGGGGATTTAATTCACCCCTCCACTTT.

The gene calls are TRBV18 and TRBJ2-1, with TRBD2 matching 12 bases. This CDR3 contains 16 residues. After removal of 0 bases from V and 6 bases from J, the junction contained 3 bases not matched to a gene. The germline V gene encodes CDR1 KGHSH and CDR2 LQKENI. CDR3 nucleotides: TGTGCCAGCTCACCACCTCTAGCGGGGGGGGGCAATGAGCAGTTCTTC. Translating it yields CASSPPLAGGGNEQFF.

The gene calls are TRBV2 and TRBJ2-7, with TRBD2 as a possible D gene (5 bases). Germline loops: CDR1 SNHLY, CDR2 FYNNEI. The germline V and J ends were trimmed by 0 bases and 1 base, with 16 bases remaining between them. The CDR3 has 17 amino acids. The chain's CDR3 is CASSEAPRTRGSYEQYF. In DNA, the CDR3 is TGTGCCAGCAGTGAAGCCCCACGGACCAGAGGGTCCTACGAGCAGTACTTC.

The chain employs TRBV6-2 or TRBV6-3 and TRBJ1-2, with D perhaps matching TRBD1 (5 bases). The CDR3 length is 17 residues. From germline, CDR1 is MNHEY and CDR2 SVGEGT. V lost 2 bases to trimming and J lost 2 bases, with 18 bases between them. The CDR3 reads CASSYRPRTYGNYGYTF. The CDR3 nucleotides read TGTGCCAGCAGTTACCGCCCGAGGACATATGGCAACTATGGCTACACCTTC.